Detailed here is one TCR beta chain. Its antigen is unknown. CDR3 length: 15 residues. Germline V CDR1 and CDR2: MRHNA, SNTAGT. V was shortened by 6 bases and J by 9 bases, with 21 bases between the two germline ends. The source of the sample is a study of cytomegalovirus exposure and HLA in healthy donors. Study context: A data release that came early held approximately 85 million unique TCRs from HLA-typed donors.

In the PCR, 60 Vbeta and 13 Jbeta primers were used. Only in-frame clones appear in the TCRdb table, and some are missing; sequencing was by immunoSEQ multiplex PCR. The sample holds some 120,000 clones, 60% to 75% seen once. Study results and limitations: Later analysis suggested links between common viral pathogens and several top significant clusters. The listing of 150 to 200 TCR beta chains classed them as cytomegalovirus-associated.

The TCR was taken from a woman aged 45-60 years in good health and CMV-seropositive. The rearrangement links TRBV6-4 to TRBJ2-1, with a weak D call TRBD1 (6 bases). Sequences were obtained from PBMCs. This CDR3 reads CASSVGTTVASEQFF. CDR3 DNA: TGTGCCAGCAGCGTCGGGACAACGGTTGCGAGTGAGCAGTTCTTC.